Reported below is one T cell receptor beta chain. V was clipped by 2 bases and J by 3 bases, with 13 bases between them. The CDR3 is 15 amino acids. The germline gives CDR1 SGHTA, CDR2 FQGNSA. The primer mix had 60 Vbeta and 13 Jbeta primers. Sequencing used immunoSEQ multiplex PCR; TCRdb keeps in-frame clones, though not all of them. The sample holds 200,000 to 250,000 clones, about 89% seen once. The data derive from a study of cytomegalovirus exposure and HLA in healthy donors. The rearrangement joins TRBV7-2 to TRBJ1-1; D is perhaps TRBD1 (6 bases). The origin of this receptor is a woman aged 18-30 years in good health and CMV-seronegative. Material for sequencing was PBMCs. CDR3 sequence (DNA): TGTGCCAGCAGCTTAATAGGGGGATCGTACACTGAAGCTTTCTTT. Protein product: CASSLIGGSYTEAFF. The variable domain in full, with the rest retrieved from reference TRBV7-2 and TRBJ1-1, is GAGVSQSPSNKVTEKGKDVELRCDPISGHTALYWYRQSLGQGLEFLIYFQGNSAPDKSGLPSDRFSAERTGGSVSTLTIQRTQQEDSAVYLCASSLIGGSYTEAFFGQGTRLTVV.